The 2 T cell receptor beta chains listed next were all sequenced from one sample in a study of vaccination effects on CD4 cells after COVID-19. The data were produced by immunoSEQ multiplex PCR, yet TCRdb's version contains in-frame clones alone and is incomplete. The sample holds approximately 70,000 clones, over 65% seen once. With roughly 9 days of culture completed, CD4+ T cells were isolated. BNT162b2 vaccine or mRNA-1273 vaccine was given to participants in two doses. The antigens of these receptors remain unknown. Source: CD4+ T cells from PBMCs cultured without peptide, taken after COVID-19 vaccination. The receptors come from a human donor who received a COVID-19 vaccine.

This chain connects TRBV7-2 to TRBJ2-5; the D call may be TRBD1 or TRBD2 (6 bases each). Germline CDR1 SGHTA, CDR2 FQGNSA. This CDR3 is built from 15 residues. With 3 bases removed from V and 5 bases from J, the gap between germline ends came to 16 bases. The chain's CDR3 is CASSLGGLIFETQYF. The CDR3 DNA follows: TGTGCCAGCAGCTTGGGGGGCCTCATTTTTGAGACCCAGTACTTC.

In its sample, this clone was seen a few times. The J gene is TRBJ2-5, the V gene TRBV5-1; D is unresolved. This CDR3 is built from 13 residues. Per germline, CDR1 SGHRS and CDR2 YFSETQ. Trimming took 7 bases from V and 5 from J, leaving 15 bases between them. Written as DNA, the CDR3 is TGCGCCAGCCGCAAATTTCTGGGGGAGACCCAGTACTTC. Translation: CASRKFLGETQYF.